This TCR beta chain was profiled in a study of identical twins. This clonotype came up many times. As yet, its antigen is unknown. The study, taken as a whole, reports: Less excess twin sharing appeared in beta out-of-frame sequences.

Template switching added a universal primer binding site, and final cDNA carried unique molecular identifiers. TCRdb ran MiXCR on the 5' RACE reads and lists one entry per CDR3 protein. This sample has 250,000 or so distinct CDR3 sequences, with around 7.6% found just once. V was pared by 1 base and J by 1 base, with 9 bases between. CDR3 length: 15 residues. The germline V gene has CDR1 LNHNV and CDR2 YYDKDF (reference sequence). Separately, the same data were catalogued under a study of yellow fever vaccine responses in identical twins.

This chain links TRBV15 with TRBJ2-3; D is possibly TRBD2 (6 bases). The sequence was collected from a woman under 30 in good health. The specimen sequenced was CD8+ T cells sorted from blood. CDR3 sequence: CATSRGGGGTDTQYF. The CDR3 DNA is TGTGCCACCAGCAGAGGAGGCGGGGGCACAGATACGCAGTATTTT.